One sample yielded the 24 T cell receptor beta chains listed below, sequenced in a study of T cells after posttransplantation cyclophosphamide. Methotrexate plus calcineurin inhibitor accompanied controls' myeloablative marrow transplants; sampling was 1 year later. Some clones are missing from TCRdb's copy, which holds only in-frame ones; the method was immunoSEQ multiplex PCR. This table holds tens of thousands of clones, 86% found once. Sequencing used PBMCs, obtained 362 days after allogeneic stem cell transplant with calcineurin inhibitor and methotrexate. These TCRs come from a female patient between 30 and 39 years old who received an allogeneic stem cell transplant from an unrelated donor, was CMV-positive, and had acute and chronic GVHD. Certain T cells may be donor cells from the graft.

V gene TRBV15 combines with J gene TRBJ2-7; D is unclear. CDR3 length: 16 residues. Germline-derived CDR1 and CDR2 are LNHNV and YYDKDF (reference sequence). V gave up 4 bases and J gave up 2 bases, with 18 bases separating them. CDR3 DNA sequence: TGTGCCACCAGCACTCCCTTTCGGGTGCCACCCTACGAGCAGTACTTC. Protein: CATSTPFRVPPYEQYF. Drawing the rest from reference TRBV15 and TRBJ2-7, the complete variable domain is DAMVIQNPRYQVTQFGKPVTLSCSQTLNHNVMYWYQQKSSQAPKLLFHYYDKDFNNEADTPDNFQSRRPNTSFCFLDIRSPGLGDTAMYLCATSTPFRVPPYEQYFGPGTRLTVT.

The rearrangement joins TRBV9 to TRBJ2-2; 7 nucleotides agree with TRBD2. Per germline, CDR1 SGDLS and CDR2 YYNGEE. This CDR3 is built from 12 residues. Unmatched junction bases numbered 1, after V lost 5 bases and J lost 6 bases. The CDR3 DNA reads TGTGCCAGCAGGGGAGGGTCCGGGGAGCTGTTTTTT. It is translated as CASRGGSGELFF. Filled out from reference TRBV9 and TRBJ2-2, the complete variable domain reads DSGVTQTPKHLITATGQRVTLRCSPRSGDLSVYWYQQSLDQGLQFLIQYYNGEERAKGNILERFSAQQFPDLHSELNLSSLELGDSALYFCASRGGSGELFFGEGSRLTVL.

CDR3 sequence reads: CSVEVGQGGSYEQYF. The CDR3 region has the DNA TGCAGCGTTGAAGTTGGACAGGGCGGATCCTACGAGCAGTACTTC. V and J are TRBV29-1 and TRBJ2-7, with 8 nucleotides matching TRBD1. V lost 1 base to trimming and J lost 1 base; unmatched junction nucleotides: 6. The CDR3 consists of 15 residues. Germline lookup yields CDR1 SQVTM and CDR2 ANQGSEA.

The chain employs TRBV7-9 and TRBJ2-5; TRBD2 agrees at 8 bases. V dropped 6 bases and J dropped 4; count of bases not matched to a gene: 13. The CDR3 length is 16 residues. Germline assignment: CDR1 SEHNR and CDR2 FQNEAQ (reference sequence). The CDR3, as DNA: TGTGCCAGCAGTTTCCCTCGGGGGGGCCTTGGAGAGACCCAGTACTTC. It yields the protein CASSFPRGGLGETQYF. Based on the CDR3 plus reference TRBV7-9 and TRBJ2-5, the full variable domain is DTGVSQNPRHKITKRGQNVTFRCDPISEHNRLYWYRQTLGQGPEFLTYFQNEAQLEKSRLLSDRFSAERPKGSFSTLEIQRTEQGDSAMYLCASSFPRGGLGETQYFGPGTRLLVL.

The CDR3 coding sequence is TGTGCCAGCAGCTCGTACCTCCGAGGGGGGGCCGAAAACATTCAGTACTTC. Encoded protein: CASSSYLRGGAENIQYF. This chain links TRBV5-8 with TRBJ2-4, with D possibly being TRBD2 (7 bases). This CDR3 region has 17 residues. Germline lookup yields CDR1 SGHTS and CDR2 YDEGEE. Trimming removed 3 bases from V and 5 bases from J, with 21 bases in between. Variable domain in full (rest from reference TRBV5-8 and TRBJ2-4): EAGVTQSPTHLIKTRGQQATLRCSPISGHTSVYWYQQALGLGLQFLLWYDEGEERNRGNFPPRFSGRQFPNYSSELNVNALELEDSALYLCASSSYLRGGAENIQYFGAGTRLSVL.

The V and J genes are TRBV7-9 and TRBJ2-7, with 7 bases that match TRBD1. Germline V gene data show CDR1 as SEHNR and CDR2 as FQNEAQ (reference sequence). CDR3 length: 15 residues. J was trimmed by 2 bases and V by 5 bases; bases with no gene match: 9. CDR3 in DNA: TGTGCCAGCAGCCCAACCGCCGGGACAGCCTACGAGCAGTACTTC. This codes for CASSPTAGTAYEQYF.

This clone was picked up a small number of times. One end of the junction is discordant with germline, which a read error may explain. This chain uses TRBV2 with TRBJ1-4; D is uncertain. Germline V CDR1 and CDR2: SNHLY, FYNNEI. The CDR3 consists of 12 residues. The CDR3 DNA follows: TGTGCCACTACGCTGGGCCATGAAAGCCTGACTTTT. It encodes CATTLGHESLTF.

The chain employs TRBV19 and TRBJ1-3, with 7 nucleotides matching TRBD1. Per germline, CDR1 LNHDA and CDR2 SQIVND (reference sequence). The CDR3 covers 13 residues. The ends lost 7 bases at V and 2 bases at J; junction bases unmatched: 2. CDR3 bases: TGTGCCAGTATCGACAGGGCTGGAAACACCATATATTTT. It codes for CASIDRAGNTIYF.

The CDR3 region has the DNA TGTGCCGGAAGTACAGGGCTGAACACTGAAGCTTTCTTT. As protein: CAGSTGLNTEAFF. This sequence joins TRBV6-1 and TRBJ1-1; perhaps TRBD1 as D (6 bases). V was cut by 11 bases and J by 0 bases, with 13 bases left in between. The CDR3 consists of 13 residues. Germline values: CDR1 MNHNS, CDR2 SASEGT.

V usage is TRBV5-1 and J usage is TRBJ2-3; TRBD2 matches 10 bases. The CDR3 covers 18 residues. Losses at the gene ends were 1 base for V and 3 bases for J; bases not matched to a gene: 11. Germline lookup yields CDR1 SGHRS and CDR2 YFSETQ. The CDR3 nucleotides are TGCGCCAGCAGCTTGTATCCCTCTAGCGGGGGTATTACAGATACGCAGTATTTT. This sequence encodes CASSLYPSSGGITDTQYF. Full variable domain (rest looked up from reference TRBV5-1 and TRBJ2-3): KAGVTQTPRYLIKTRGQQVTLSCSPISGHRSVSWYQQTPGQGLQFLFEYFSETQRNKGNFPGRFSGRQFSNSRSEMNVSTLELGDSALYLCASSLYPSSGGITDTQYFGPGTRLTVL.

J is TRBJ2-3 and V is TRBV9, with 8 positions matching TRBD2. Germline-derived CDR1 and CDR2 are SGDLS and YYNGEE. The V gene end was trimmed by 0 bases and the J gene end by 0 bases; junction bases not matched to a gene: 12. The CDR3 length is 19 residues. The CDR3 nucleotides read TGTGCCAGCAGCGTAGGCCCCGGCGGGAGGAAAACTAGCACAGATACGCAGTATTTT. As protein: CASSVGPGGRKTSTDTQYF.

CDR3 DNA: TGTGCCAGCAGCCTGACCATGTCCAGCGCAGATACGCAGTATTTT. Protein sequence: CASSLTMSSADTQYF. The chain carries TRBV14 and TRBJ2-3; D remains unclear. Per germline, CDR1 SGHDN and CDR2 FVKESK. The CDR3 has 15 residues. With 4 bases removed from V and 4 bases from J, the gap between germline ends came to 15 bases.

The chain combines TRBV5-4 with TRBJ2-1, with 9 bases that match TRBD2. This CDR3 has 15 residues. Germline V gives CDR1 SGHNT, CDR2 YYREEE (reference sequence). The V segment lost 4 bases and the J segment 7 bases; nucleotides outside the gene matches: 9. The CDR3 loop is CASSAGGGGPNEQFF. Written as DNA, the CDR3 is TGTGCCAGCAGCGCGGGGGGGGGAGGGCCTAATGAGCAGTTCTTC. Full variable domain (missing parts from reference TRBV5-4 and TRBJ2-1): ETGVTQSPTHLIKTRGQQVTLRCSSQSGHNTVSWYQQALGQGPQFIFQYYREEENGRGNFPPRFSGLQFPNYSSELNVNALELDDSALYLCASSAGGGGPNEQFFGPGTRLTVL.

The genes are TRBV13 and TRBJ2-3, with a tentative D call TRBD2 (6 bases). CDR1 and CDR2 (germline): PRHDT, FYEKMQ (reference sequence). Between the trimmed V and J ends, which lost 5 bases and 4 bases, there was a span of 22 bases. CDR3 size: 17 residues. The CDR3 DNA sequence: TGTGCCAGCAGCATCCTAGCCGGGCGGGATAAGGCAGATACGCAGTATTTT. Translating it yields CASSILAGRDKADTQYF.

The chain has TRBV9 and TRBJ2-7, with 8 bases fitting TRBD2. V trimming: 2 bases; J trimming: 4 bases; junction bases outside the gene matches: 5. Germline CDR1 reads SGDLS; CDR2 reads YYNGEE. This CDR3 has 14 amino acids. In DNA, the CDR3 is TGTGCCAGCAGCGTGGCAAGCGGGGGTTACGAGCAGTACTTC. Translation gives CASSVASGGYEQYF.

The rearrangement links TRBV7-3 to TRBJ2-5; 8 nucleotides agree with TRBD2. Looked up from germline, CDR1 is SGHTA and CDR2 is FQGTGA. The CDR3 sequence is 15 residues long. Trimming removed 0 bases from V and 4 bases from J; junction bases left unmatched: 4. The CDR3 loop is CASSLTSGLGETQYF. The CDR3 coding sequence is TGTGCCAGCAGCTTAACCTCGGGACTAGGAGAGACCCAGTACTTC.

This rearrangement joins TRBV2 to TRBJ2-7; D uncertain. The V end was cut by 0 bases, the J end by 0 bases, with 6 bases between. CDR1 is SNHLY, CDR2 FYNNEI, per germline. This CDR3 spans 14 amino acids. The CDR3 loop reads CASSEANNSYEQYF. As DNA, the CDR3 is TGTGCCAGCAGTGAAGCGAACAACTCCTACGAGCAGTACTTC.

The chain carries TRBV5-1 and TRBJ2-3, with TRBD2 matching over 13 bases. V lost 3 bases, J lost 6 bases, and 13 bases stayed unmatched. This CDR3 spans 18 amino acids. Germline V gene lookup returns CDR1 SGHRS and CDR2 YFSETQ. The CDR3 DNA is TGCGCCAGCAGCTCTGGGGTAACTAGCGGGGGGGCAGCGGATACGCAGTATTTT. Its protein is CASSSGVTSGGAADTQYF.

The chain employs TRBV6-7 and TRBJ1-6; weak D call: TRBD1 (5 bases). TRBV6-7 is marked as an open reading frame, function uncertain. Trimming left V 8 bases short and J 8 bases short, with 16 bases between. The CDR3 contains 14 residues. The CDR3 DNA reads TGTGCCAGCCGACTCAGGGTATGGGATTCACCCCTCCACTTT. This encodes CASRLRVWDSPLHF.

The sample holds one count of this clone. The rearrangement uses TRBV1 and TRBJ2-7; TRBD2 is the table's D call, not checked against the DNA. TRBV1 is given as a pseudogene. The CDR3 contains 20 residues. The CDR3 is CTSSHPRASGGRTNTYEQYF. The DNA for the CDR3 is TGCACCAGCAGCCATCCAAGGGCTAGCGGGGGAAGGACAAATACCTACGAGCAGTACTTC.

This chain links TRBV27 with TRBJ2-7; 9 positions agree with TRBD2. Germline-derived CDR1 and CDR2 are MNHEY and SMNVEV (reference sequence). This CDR3 is 16 amino acids long. The J segment lost 2 bases and the V segment lost 5 bases, leaving 10 bases of the junction unmatched. In DNA, the CDR3 is TGTGCCAGCAGTACCCTGGGAGCGGGAGGAACCTACGAGCAGTACTTC. This gives the protein CASSTLGAGGTYEQYF.

The J gene is TRBJ2-5, the V gene TRBV6-5; a possible D gene is TRBD2 (5 bases). Trimming pared 2 bases from V and 1 base from J, leaving 5 bases between. The CDR3 is 13 residues long. Germline V gene sequence: CDR1 MNHEY, CDR2 SVGAGI. DNA of the CDR3: TGTGCCAGCAGTTACGAGGGCCAAGAGACCCAGTACTTC. Protein: CASSYEGQETQYF.

V gene TRBV27 combines with J gene TRBJ2-2; tentative D call: TRBD1 (5 bases). Trimming cost V 0 bases and J 7 bases, with 9 bases left between them. Looked up from germline, CDR1 is MNHEY and CDR2 is SMNVEV (reference sequence). This CDR3 spans 14 amino acids. Here the CDR3 reads CASSLSRGYGELFF. CDR3 coding DNA: TGTGCCAGCAGTTTATCAAGGGGATACGGGGAGCTGTTTTTT.

The rearrangement uses TRBV10-3 and TRBJ1-5, with unresolved D. Germline V gene lookup returns CDR1 ENHRY and CDR2 SYGVKD. CDR3 length: 14 amino acids. V dropped 10 bases and J dropped 3 bases, with 16 bases sitting between them. Written as DNA, the CDR3 is TGTGCCACATCGTTACTAGGCACCAATCAGCCCCAGCATTTT. The encoded protein is CATSLLGTNQPQHF.